The T cell receptor (beta chain) described here comes from a study of beta chain features in type 1 diabetes. This clone was observed a few times. The antigen is unknown. Expressed TCRB transcripts were sequenced because the entire RNA isolate underwent reverse transcription. Clones were sequenced by immunoSEQ multiplex PCR, and TCRdb holds only the in-frame ones, with some missing. Among 500,000 to 800,000 clones listed, around 12% were seen once. The CDR3 consists of 13 residues. V was cut by 6 bases and J by 6 bases, with 12 bases left in between. Germline V gene sequence: CDR1 ENHRY, CDR2 SYGVKD. Points from the study as a whole: Shorter TCRB CDR3s, moderately but significantly so, marked every one of the four CD4+ subsets in Type 1 diabetes patients.

The sample comprised naive CD4+ T cells from blood. This TCR was recovered from a man in his thirties or forties with type 1 diabetes. This chain links TRBV10-3 with TRBJ2-1; possible D gene TRBD1, 6 bases. CDR3 residues: CAISDQGINEQFF. DNA for the CDR3: TGTGCCATCAGCGACCAGGGGATCAATGAGCAGTTCTTC.